These 31 T cell receptor beta chains originate from one sample sequenced in a study of cytomegalovirus exposure and HLA in healthy donors. PCR amplification relied on 60 Vbeta primers (plus 13 Jbeta primers). Clones were sequenced by immunoSEQ multiplex PCR, and TCRdb holds only the in-frame ones, with some missing. The sample shows roughly 190,000 clones, more than 65% of them seen only once. Specimen: PBMCs. The receptors come from a man aged 40-50 years in good health and CMV-seropositive.

The CDR3 bases are TGTGCCAGCAGGGACTCCTCCTCTGGAAACACCATATATTTT. Protein: CASRDSSSGNTIYF. J is TRBJ1-3 and V is TRBV28; D gene unclear. This CDR3 has 14 residues. Germline values: CDR1 MDHEN, CDR2 SYDVKM. V was cut by 6 bases and J by 0 bases, with 9 bases left in between.

V is TRBV6-5 and J is TRBJ2-3; D may be TRBD1 (6 bases). Germline-derived CDR1 and CDR2 are MNHEY and SVGAGI. This CDR3 has 14 amino acids. The V and J ends lost 8 bases and 5 bases respectively, with 17 bases between them. CDR3 bases: TGTGCCAGCCAGCCAGGGGATGGCGGAGATACGCAGTATTTT. This codes for CASQPGDGGDTQYF.

On this clone: Additional DNA sequences in this sample encode the identical CDR3. The rearrangement links TRBV28 to TRBJ2-3, with 10 bases lining up with TRBD1. Trimming at V came to 4 bases and at J to 3 bases, leaving 1 base not matched to a gene. CDR3 length equals 14 residues. CDR1 MDHEN and CDR2 SYDVKM come from the germline V gene. The CDR3 sequence: CASSSGQGTDTQYF. Written as DNA, the CDR3 is TGTGCCAGCAGTTCGGGACAGGGGACAGATACGCAGTATTTT.

The genes are TRBV7-8 and TRBJ2-1; 11 nucleotides align to TRBD2. Trimming removed 0 bases from V and 10 bases from J; junction bases left unmatched: 5. The CDR3 is 15 residues long. Per the germline V gene, CDR1 is SGHVS and CDR2 is FQNEAQ. CDR3 sequence (DNA): TGTGCCAGCAGCTTAGCGGCTAGCGGGAGGACCGAGCAGTTCTTC. Residues: CASSLAASGRTEQFF.

Comments on this clone: This specimen includes other DNA sequences encoding the same CDR3. The gene calls are TRBV7-9 and TRBJ2-7; 7 bases fit TRBD2. Per germline, CDR1 SEHNR and CDR2 FQNEAQ (reference sequence). The CDR3 has 13 amino acids. V gave up 5 bases and J gave up 2 bases; unmatched junction bases: 3. This CDR3 reads CASSPRGAYEQYF. The CDR3 DNA reads TGTGCCAGCAGCCCCCGGGGGGCCTACGAGCAGTACTTC.

This clone has only one observation. The J gene is TRBJ2-1, the V gene TRBV7-3; 8 bases are shared with TRBD2. The CDR3 runs to 16 residues. Per germline, CDR1 SGHTA and CDR2 FQGTGA. V was pared by 5 bases and J by 9 bases, with 15 bases of the junction left unmatched. Written as DNA, the CDR3 is TGTGCCAGCAGCCGCAACCCCGGGGGGGGTCAGGGTGAGCAGTTCTTC. Protein product: CASSRNPGGGQGEQFF.

V and J are TRBV18 and TRBJ1-2; TRBD1 aligns across 9 bases. Germline lookup yields CDR1 KGHSH and CDR2 LQKENI. V shed 2 bases, J shed 7 bases, and the junction held 8 bases outside the gene matches. The CDR3 extends over 15 amino acids. CDR3 sequence reads: CASSPTGGLILGYTF. The CDR3 nucleotides are TGTGCCAGCTCACCAACAGGGGGCCTAATTCTTGGCTACACCTTC. The full variable domain, rest sourced from reference TRBV18 and TRBJ1-2, is NAGVMQNPRHLVRRRGQEARLRCSPMKGHSHVYWYRQLPEEGLKFMVYLQKENIIDESGMPKERFSAEFPKEGPSILRIQQVVRGDSAAYFCASSPTGGLILGYTFGSGTRLTVV.

V and J are TRBV27 and TRBJ1-5; D gene unclear. V was clipped by 0 bases and J by 5 bases, with 8 bases between them. This CDR3 region has 14 residues. Germline CDR1 and CDR2: MNHEY and SMNVEV (reference sequence). CDR3 sequence reads: CASSLSGGDQPQHF. The CDR3, as DNA: TGTGCCAGCAGTTTATCAGGAGGCGATCAGCCCCAGCATTTT.

Only one count was recorded for this clone. The chain carries TRBV28 and TRBJ2-7, with TRBD2 as a possible D gene (6 bases). The CDR3 covers 15 residues. The ends were cut back, 2 bases at V and 2 bases at J, with 13 bases in the middle. Germline-derived CDR1 and CDR2 are MDHEN and SYDVKM. The CDR3 DNA sequence: TGTGCCAGCAGTTTAAAGTCGCGGGAACCCTACGAGCAGTACTTC. As protein: CASSLKSREPYEQYF.

This clone appeared once. This rearrangement joins TRBV5-1 to TRBJ1-6; 8 nucleotides agree with TRBD1. V lost 1 base, J lost 6 bases, and 3 bases stayed unmatched. Germline-derived CDR1 and CDR2 are SGHRS and YFSETQ. The CDR3 has 15 amino acids. The CDR3 DNA is TGCGCCAGCAGCTTGTCCGGACAGGGTAATTCACCCCTCCACTTT. It translates to CASSLSGQGNSPLHF. Supplemented by reference TRBV5-1 and TRBJ1-6, the full variable domain reads KAGVTQTPRYLIKTRGQQVTLSCSPISGHRSVSWYQQTPGQGLQFLFEYFSETQRNKGNFPGRFSGRQFSNSRSEMNVSTLELGDSALYLCASSLSGQGNSPLHFGNGTRLTVT.

This clone has a single count. The rearrangement uses TRBV5-4 and TRBJ2-2; weak D call: TRBD2 (5 bases). This CDR3 is built from 14 residues. The V gene lost 0 bases and the J gene lost 3 bases, with 6 bases spanning the gap. Germline V CDR1 and CDR2: SGHNT, YYREEE (reference sequence). The CDR3 here is CASSLAADTGELFF. CDR3 nucleotides: TGTGCCAGCAGCTTGGCAGCGGACACCGGGGAGCTGTTTTTT.

The chain is built from TRBV27 and TRBJ2-1; TRBD1 agrees at 9 bases. This CDR3 has 15 residues. Germline V gene lookup returns CDR1 MNHEY and CDR2 SMNVEV (reference sequence). The V gene end was trimmed by 6 bases and the J gene end by 3 bases; junction bases not matched to a gene: 6. The DNA for the CDR3 is TGTGCCAGCAGCCCCACAGGGGGCGACTACAATGAGCAGTTCTTC. Translation: CASSPTGGDYNEQFF.

This rearrangement joins TRBV28 to TRBJ1-6; 8 positions agree with TRBD1. This CDR3 spans 13 amino acids. V lost 8 bases, J lost 7 bases, and 4 bases stayed unmatched. CDR1 is MDHEN and CDR2 is SYDVKM in the germline V gene. The CDR3 reads CASRTGYNSPLHF. CDR3 DNA sequence: TGTGCCAGCCGGACAGGGTACAATTCACCCCTCCACTTT.

V gene TRBV21-1 combines with J gene TRBJ2-5; the table's D gene call, TRBD1, was not cross checked with the DNA. TRBV21-1 is shown as a pseudogene. The CDR3 has 16 residues. DNA for the CDR3: TGTGCCAGCAGCAAAGCGCCCCTTGGCCACCAAGAGACCCAGTACTTC. Amino acids: CASSKAPLGHQETQYF.

The chain joins TRBV27 to TRBJ2-6; D gene uncertain. CDR3 length: 15 residues. The V gene lost 3 bases and the J gene lost 2 bases, with 8 bases spanning the gap. Germline CDR1 MNHEY, CDR2 SMNVEV (reference sequence). The CDR3, as DNA: TGTGCCAGCAGTTTTTCACAGACTGGGGCCAACGTCCTGACTTTC. Translated: CASSFSQTGANVLTF. The whole variable domain, filled in from reference TRBV27 and TRBJ2-6, reads EAQVTQNPRYLITVTGKKLTVTCSQNMNHEYMSWYRQDPGLGLRQIYYSMNVEVTDKGDVPEGYKVSRKEKRNFPLILESPSPNQTSLYFCASSFSQTGANVLTFGAGSRLTVL.

This sequence joins TRBV11-2 and TRBJ1-2; 9 bases are a match to TRBD1. J was trimmed by 0 bases and V by 1 base; bases with no gene match: 3. The V gene's germline CDR1 is SGHAT and CDR2 FQNNGV. This CDR3 comprises 16 residues. CDR3 DNA sequence: TGTGCCAGCAGCTTAGCCGGGACAGGGCCTAACTATGGCTACACCTTC. Amino acid sequence: CASSLAGTGPNYGYTF.

The chain recombines TRBV6-1 with TRBJ2-2; D is unclear. Per germline, CDR1 MNHNS and CDR2 SASEGT. This CDR3 contains 13 residues. V lost 2 bases and J 9 bases, leaving 10 bases between the germline ends. The CDR3 nucleotides are TGTGCCAGCAGTGAATCACATGGTTGGGAGCTGTTTTTT. It encodes CASSESHGWELFF.

The DNA of the CDR3 is TGTGCCAGCAAGGGACAGGGGGTAGCCGGGGAGCTGTTTTTT. Amino acids: CASKGQGVAGELFF. The chain couples TRBV6-1 to TRBJ2-2; 11 bases match TRBD1. This CDR3 region has 14 residues. Germline V CDR1 and CDR2: MNHNS, SASEGT. The J segment lost 6 bases and the V segment lost 7 bases, leaving 4 bases of the junction unmatched.

The V and J genes are TRBV6-5 and TRBJ1-5; 8 nucleotides agree with TRBD1. The CDR3 is made up of 14 amino acids. CDR1 is MNHEY and CDR2 is SVGAGI in the germline V gene. V lost 6 bases and J lost 6; bases outside the gene matches: 7. Written as DNA, the CDR3 is TGTGCCAGCAGACACCCAGGGGGCGGTCAGCCCCAGCATTTT. Translated, it gives CASRHPGGGQPQHF.

V is TRBV6-1 and J is TRBJ2-7; a possible D gene is TRBD1 (6 bases). Germline CDR1 MNHNS, CDR2 SASEGT. CDR3 length equals 16 residues. V dropped 4 bases and J dropped 6 bases, with 22 bases sitting between them. The CDR3 bases are TGTGCCAGCAGTGTATCATCCGGGACACCCCATTTCGAGCAGTACTTC. It codes for CASSVSSGTPHFEQYF.

This chain joins TRBV5-6 and TRBJ1-1; D gene ambiguous. Trimming removed 0 bases at V and 5 bases at J, with 14 bases between. The CDR3 contains 15 residues. Germline V gene data show CDR1 as SGHDT and CDR2 as YYEEEE. The CDR3 sequence is CASSLGEGRTTEAFF. For the CDR3, the DNA is TGTGCCAGCAGCTTGGGAGAGGGTCGAACAACTGAAGCTTTCTTT.

The chain has TRBV5-4 and TRBJ2-1; TRBD2 agrees at 8 bases. The CDR3 covers 15 residues. J lost 6 bases, V lost 2 bases, and 7 bases had no gene match. CDR1 is SGHNT, CDR2 YYREEE, per germline (reference sequence). CDR3 in DNA: TGTGCCAGCAGCTTCGCCGGGGGGGGGCTCAATGAGCAGTTCTTC. Protein sequence: CASSFAGGGLNEQFF.

With respect to this clone: Other DNA sequences of this sample code for an identical CDR3. The chain couples TRBV5-1 to TRBJ2-3; TRBD1 aligns across 9 bases. The CDR3 covers 14 residues. V trimming: 4 bases; J trimming: 3 bases; junction bases outside the gene matches: 3. The germline V gene encodes CDR1 SGHRS and CDR2 YFSETQ. The CDR3 protein is CASSPGQGTDTQYF. In nucleotides, the CDR3 is TGCGCCAGCAGCCCCGGACAGGGGACAGATACGCAGTATTTT.

This clone was detected only once. The chain employs TRBV11-2 and TRBJ1-1; D unresolved. CDR1 and CDR2 from the germline V gene are SGHAT and FQNNGV. V lost 0 bases and J lost 8, with 10 bases in between. This CDR3 has 13 amino acids. DNA for the CDR3: TGTGCCAGCAGCTTAGAGAGGGAACTGGAAGCTTTCTTT. Translating gives CASSLERELEAFF. The full variable domain, its missing parts supplied by reference TRBV11-2 and TRBJ1-1, is EAGVAQSPRYKIIEKRQSVAFWCNPISGHATLYWYQQILGQGPKLLIQFQNNGVVDDSQLPKDRFSAERLKGVDSTLKIQPAKLEDSAVYLCASSLERELEAFFGQGTRLTVV.

The CDR3 reads CASGPGPYEQYF. The CDR3 coding sequence is TGTGCCAGCGGCCCGGGTCCTTACGAGCAGTACTTC. V is TRBV6-6 and J is TRBJ2-7; D not certain. The CDR3 contains 12 residues. Germline CDR1 is MNHNY and CDR2 is SVGAGI (reference sequence). The V and J ends lost 8 bases and 4 bases respectively, with 12 bases between them.

V usage is TRBV6-1 and J usage is TRBJ1-3; maybe TRBD1 (5 bases). Germline CDR1 MNHNS, CDR2 SASEGT. V lost 3 bases, J lost 2 bases, and 17 bases lay in between. The CDR3 is 17 amino acids. CDR3: CASSDRPRGGAGNTIYF. As DNA, the CDR3 is TGTGCCAGCAGTGACCGCCCGAGGGGAGGTGCTGGAAACACCATATATTTT.

This rearrangement joins TRBV11-2 to TRBJ2-3, with 11 bases identical to TRBD2. The CDR3 runs to 18 residues. V lost 5 bases, J lost 3 bases, and 13 bases stayed unmatched. Germline lookup yields CDR1 SGHAT and CDR2 FQNNGV. This CDR3 is CASSLRYGSGGETDTQYF. In DNA, the CDR3 is TGTGCCAGCAGCCTAAGATACGGTAGCGGGGGGGAAACAGATACGCAGTATTTT. The variable domain in full, with the rest retrieved from reference TRBV11-2 and TRBJ2-3, is EAGVAQSPRYKIIEKRQSVAFWCNPISGHATLYWYQQILGQGPKLLIQFQNNGVVDDSQLPKDRFSAERLKGVDSTLKIQPAKLEDSAVYLCASSLRYGSGGETDTQYFGPGTRLTVL.

This rearrangement joins TRBV7-9 to TRBJ2-1; 9 bases fit TRBD2. The CDR3 has 17 residues. CDR1 SEHNR and CDR2 FQNEAQ come from the germline V gene (reference sequence). V shed 3 bases, J shed 5 bases, and the junction held 11 bases outside the gene matches. The CDR3 bases are TGTGCCAGCAGCTTCCGAATAGCTAGCGGGACGGACAATGAGCAGTTCTTC. Translation: CASSFRIASGTDNEQFF.

The count of this clone is one. The V and J genes are TRBV27 and TRBJ2-7; TRBD1 aligns across 8 bases. With 4 bases clipped from V and 3 bases from J, the junction kept 8 bases outside the gene matches. Germline CDR1 is MNHEY and CDR2 is SMNVEV (reference sequence). The CDR3 is 15 residues long. The CDR3 sequence: CASSSHEGQDYEQYF. CDR3 DNA: TGTGCCAGCAGTTCGCATGAGGGACAGGACTACGAGCAGTACTTC.

The V call is TRBV13, the J call TRBJ2-5, with a weak D call TRBD2 (6 bases). CDR3 length: 11 residues. In germline, CDR1 is PRHDT, CDR2 FYEKMQ (reference sequence). The V end lost 5 bases, the J end lost 10 bases, and 11 bases lay between the germline ends. CDR3 region: CASSPGRVQYF. As DNA, the CDR3 is TGTGCCAGCAGCCCCGGGAGAGTCCAGTACTTC.

This chain uses TRBV27 with TRBJ2-7; 12 bases align to TRBD1. This CDR3 region has 17 residues. Germline loops: CDR1 MNHEY, CDR2 SMNVEV (reference sequence). After removal of 3 bases from V and 7 bases from J, the junction contained 13 bases not matched to a gene. The CDR3 nucleotides read TGTGCCAGCAGTTTCGACATCCGGGACAGGGGGCGGAGTGAGCAGTACTTC. This sequence encodes CASSFDIRDRGRSEQYF.